Below, 27 T cell receptor beta chains from the same sample are listed, as sequenced in a study of kidney transplant recipient with SARS-CoV-2 infection. TCRdb itself ran the reads through MiXCR, one entry per CDR3 protein. Of approximately 250,000 distinct CDR3 sequences in the sample, around 28% are singletons; the top ten hold about 7%. This specimen was a blood sample, taken at baseline and between days 110 and 120 from a kidney transplant recipient. The receptors were sampled from a male patient aged 30 to 40 who had COVID-19 and was a kidney transplant recipient. A share of the T cells may be of graft donor origin.

This clonotype was seen many times. This chain links TRBV5-1 with TRBJ1-3; no clear D gene. Per germline, CDR1 SGHRS and CDR2 YFSETQ. With 1 base removed from V and 0 bases from J, the gap between germline ends came to 5 bases. The CDR3 extends over 14 amino acids. The CDR3 DNA is TGCGCCAGCAGCTTGCAGAACTCTGGAAACACCATATATTTT. Translated: CASSLQNSGNTIYF.

With regard to this clonotype: This may come from a read error, since a much larger clone is one base off. This chain uses TRBV9 with TRBJ1-2; D gene unclear. Germline CDR1 and CDR2: SGDLS and YYNGEE. The CDR3 loop spans 16 amino acids. In DNA form, the CDR3 reads TGTGCCAGCATGGCGGCGTACTCAAGAAAGACCTATAGCTACACCTTC. Translated: CASMAAYSRKTYSYTF.

Concerning this clonotype: With a much larger clone just one base away, this may be a read error. This chain uses TRBV19 with TRBJ2-3; 7 bases fit TRBD1. The CDR3 sequence is 14 residues long. V shed 3 bases and J 4 bases; nucleotides not matched to a gene: 4. Germline values: CDR1 LNHDA, CDR2 SQIVND (reference sequence). CDR3: CASSMGQNADTQYF. The CDR3 region has the DNA TGTGCCAGTAGTATGGGACAGAACGCAGATACGCAGTATTTT.

The sample holds many counts of this clonotype. This chain connects TRBV3-1 to TRBJ2-5; no definite D call. CDR3 length: 17 residues. The V and J ends lost 5 bases and 5 bases respectively, with 24 bases between them. Germline-derived CDR1 and CDR2 are LGHDT and YNNKEL (reference sequence). CDR3 sequence (DNA): TGTGCCAGCAGCAGGAAAGATCCCATTTCTTTCTCTGAGACCCAGTACTTC. Its translation: CASSRKDPISFSETQYF.

Notes on this clonotype: One base away lies a much larger clone, so this may be a sequencing read error. This rearrangement joins TRBV6-8 to TRBJ2-5; a possible D gene is TRBD2 (6 bases). The CDR3 runs to 15 residues. The germline V gene encodes CDR1 MNHGY and CDR2 SAAAGT. This CDR3 reads CVSSLTSGVGETQYF. CDR3 bases: TGTGTCAGCAGCCTTACATCGGGAGTCGGAGAGACCCAGTACTTC.

This clonotype was seen only a few times. This chain's CDR3 is CSARGGEAMSDTQYF. The CDR3 DNA sequence: TGCAGTGCCCGAGGGGGGGAGGCCATGAGCGATACGCAGTATTTT. This rearrangement joins TRBV20-1 to TRBJ2-3; weak D call: TRBD2 (7 bases). The CDR3 loop spans 15 amino acids. V lost 6 bases to trimming and J lost 6 bases, with 22 bases between them. Germline V gene data show CDR1 as DFQATT and CDR2 as SNEGSKA (reference sequence).

This clonotype was observed at least ten times. This rearrangement joins TRBV15 to TRBJ1-2; D not certain. This CDR3 region has 14 residues. Trimming shortened V by 0 bases and J by 5 bases, and 10 bases separated the two germline ends. Germline assignment: CDR1 LNHNV and CDR2 YYDKDF (reference sequence). The CDR3 coding sequence is TGTGCCACCAGCAGAGATCGAAAGGATTATGGCTACACCTTC. It codes for CATSRDRKDYGYTF.

This clonotype was counted ten times or more. This rearrangement joins TRBV5-1 to TRBJ1-6; D gene unclear. This CDR3 is built from 13 residues. Germline CDR1 is SGHRS and CDR2 is YFSETQ. Trimming stripped 5 bases from V and 7 bases from J, with 10 bases between. Here the CDR3 reads CASRRELNSPLHF. CDR3 bases: TGCGCCAGCAGAAGGGAGTTAAATTCACCCCTCCACTTT.

Notes on this clonotype: This could be a read error, since a much larger clone is one nucleotide away. This chain connects TRBV27 to TRBJ2-2, with D unresolved. Per the germline V gene, CDR1 is MNHEY and CDR2 is SMNVEV (reference sequence). With 2 bases removed from V and 0 bases from J, the gap between germline ends came to 10 bases. The CDR3 length is 16 residues. The CDR3: CASSLRGSPNTGELFF. CDR3 coding DNA: TGTGCCAGCAGTTTACGAGGTAGCCCGAACACCGGGGAGCTGTTTTTT.

Points on this clonotype: A much larger clone is a single base away; this may be a read error. J is TRBJ2-7 and V is TRBV11-2; D ambiguous. Germline V lookup: CDR1 SGHAT, CDR2 FQNNGV. Trimming cost V 3 bases and J 6 bases, with 12 bases left between them. The CDR3 extends over 13 amino acids. DNA for the CDR3: TGTGCCAGCAGCTTTTCGTACCTCTCCGAGCAGTACTTC. As protein: CASSFSYLSEQYF.

As regards this clonotype: This could be a read error, since a much larger clone is one nucleotide away. The J gene is TRBJ2-2, the V gene TRBV14, with 7 positions matching TRBD1. The CDR3 spans 16 residues. Germline values: CDR1 SGHDN, CDR2 FVKESK. Here the CDR3 reads CASSLRQGSNTGKLFF. CDR3 bases: TGTGCCAGCAGCCTTAGACAGGGATCGAACACCGGGAAGCTGTTTTTT.

This clonotype occurred a few times. A much larger clone differs from this one at a single base, so this may be a read error. This sequence joins TRBV13 and TRBJ1-2; D is unclear. Germline V lookup: CDR1 PRHDT, CDR2 FYEKMQ (reference sequence). V lost 6 bases and J lost 2, with 19 bases in between. The CDR3 is 16 residues long. CDR3 sequence reads: CASSFYPATTNYGYTF. The CDR3 bases are TGTGCCAGCAGTTTCTACCCCGCCACGACCAACTATGGCTACACCTTC.

This clonotype was seen repeatedly, ten times or more. The J gene is TRBJ2-7, the V gene TRBV24-1; tentatively, D is TRBD1 (5 bases). The germline V gene has CDR1 KGHDR and CDR2 SFDVKD. Deletions cut 6 bases from V and 6 bases from J, with 14 bases between. The CDR3 spans 13 residues. The CDR3 DNA sequence: TGTGCCACCAGTCCCTGGACAAGGTGCGAGCAGTACTTC. It translates to CATSPWTRCEQYF.

In regard to this clonotype: It may be a read error: a sequence one base away is much more abundant. The chain carries TRBV29-1 and TRBJ2-2, with D perhaps TRBD1 (7 bases). The CDR3 runs 15 residues. Germline V gives CDR1 SQVTM, CDR2 ANQGSEA. The CDR3 DNA reads as TGCAGCGGGACGTACAGGGGAGATAACACCGGGGGGCTGTTTTTT. Translation: CSGTYRGDNTGGLFF.

This clonotype has ten or more counts. J is TRBJ1-2 and V is TRBV6-1; D ambiguous. The CDR3 has 17 amino acids. V was shortened by 4 bases and J by 4 bases, with 22 bases between the two germline ends. Germline values: CDR1 MNHNS, CDR2 SASEGT. The CDR3 loop reads CASSANCSMRKTYGYTF. The CDR3 DNA follows: TGTGCCAGCAGTGCCAACTGCTCTATGCGAAAGACCTATGGCTACACCTTC.

This clonotype was detected many times. The chain joins TRBV19 to TRBJ1-1, with D possibly being TRBD1 (6 bases). Germline CDR1 and CDR2: LNHDA and SQIVND (reference sequence). Trimming stripped 3 bases from V and 1 base from J, with 9 bases between. This CDR3 is 14 amino acids long. Written as DNA, the CDR3 is TGTGCCAGTAGTATGCAGGGGACGAACACTGAAGCTTTCTTT. Its translation is CASSMQGTNTEAFF.

This clonotype was counted many times. The V and J genes are TRBV27 and TRBJ2-5; the D gene could be TRBD1 or TRBD2 (5 bases each). V was trimmed by 8 bases and J by 0 bases, leaving 10 bases between them. This CDR3 has 13 residues. CDR1 is MNHEY and CDR2 is SMNVEV in the germline V gene (reference sequence). The CDR3 DNA follows: TGTGCCAGCCGGGACGGAAACCAAGAGACCCAGTACTTC. Protein product: CASRDGNQETQYF.

This clonotype was recorded many times. V usage is TRBV7-8 and J usage is TRBJ2-2, with a possible D match to TRBD1 (7 bases). This CDR3 comprises 14 residues. V lost 8 bases and J lost 5, with 15 bases in between. The germline gives CDR1 SGHVS, CDR2 FQNEAQ. CDR3 sequence: CASRAGQITGELFF. DNA of the CDR3: TGTGCCAGCCGCGCGGGACAGATAACCGGGGAGCTGTTTTTT.

Details on this clonotype: Being one base from a much bigger clone, this may be a read error. The chain combines TRBV6-5 with TRBJ2-1; TRBD2 agrees at 10 bases. The CDR3 consists of 15 residues. V was clipped by 0 bases and J by 12 bases; unmatched bases: 8. Germline CDR1 reads MNHEY; CDR2 reads SVGAGI. DNA of the CDR3: TGTGCCAGCAGTTACTCTATAGCGGGAGGCCATGTGCAGTTCTTC. Translating gives CASSYSIAGGHVQFF.

This clonotype was seen repeatedly, ten times or more. The chain joins TRBV5-1 to TRBJ2-7; 7 bases are a match to TRBD2. The germline V gene encodes CDR1 SGHRS and CDR2 YFSETQ. CDR3 length: 13 amino acids. The ends lost 3 bases at V and 3 bases at J; junction bases unmatched: 3. The chain's CDR3 is CASSWGDYYEQYF. The CDR3 DNA reads TGCGCCAGCAGCTGGGGGGACTACTACGAGCAGTACTTC. The full variable domain, rest sourced from reference TRBV5-1 and TRBJ2-7, is KAGVTQTPRYLIKTRGQQVTLSCSPISGHRSVSWYQQTPGQGLQFLFEYFSETQRNKGNFPGRFSGRQFSNSRSEMNVSTLELGDSALYLCASSWGDYYEQYFGPGTRLTVT.

On this clonotype: A much larger clone differs by one base, so this may be a read error. The chain recombines TRBV5-1 with TRBJ2-5; 9 bases match TRBD1. Per the germline V gene, CDR1 is SGHRS and CDR2 is YFSETQ. CDR3 length equals 15 residues. The J segment lost 11 bases and the V segment lost 4 bases, leaving 15 bases of the junction unmatched. CDR3 DNA: TGCGCCAGCAGCCCCCGTGACAGGGGGTCCTACGGGCAGTACTTC. Translating it yields CASSPRDRGSYGQYF.

Only a few counts were recorded for this clonotype. This chain joins TRBV11-3 and TRBJ2-3, with TRBD1 as a possible D gene (5 bases). CDR3 length: 16 amino acids. Trimming left V 5 bases short and J 2 bases short, with 17 bases between. Looked up from germline, CDR1 is SGHNT and CDR2 is YENEEA. In nucleotides, the CDR3 is TGTGCCAGCAGCACCAAGAAGGGGATTTCCACAGATACGCAGTATTTT. Its protein is CASSTKKGISTDTQYF.

Many counts were recorded for this clonotype. The rearrangement uses TRBV2 and TRBJ1-2; no clear D gene. Per germline, CDR1 SNHLY and CDR2 FYNNEI. V was pared by 6 bases and J by 3 bases, with 14 bases between. This CDR3 spans 14 amino acids. CDR3 protein: CASRMGLLYYGYTF. The CDR3 DNA sequence: TGTGCCAGCAGGATGGGCCTTCTCTACTATGGCTACACCTTC.

In this sample, this clonotype turned up many times. The CDR3 protein is CSARVGLAGYNEQFF. CDR3 nucleotide sequence: TGCAGTGCTAGAGTCGGACTAGCGGGATACAATGAGCAGTTCTTC. The gene calls are TRBV20-1 and TRBJ2-1, with TRBD2 identical over 12 bases. CDR1 and CDR2 from the germline V gene are DFQATT and SNEGSKA (reference sequence). Losses at the gene ends were 1 base for V and 4 bases for J; bases not matched to a gene: 2. The CDR3 is 15 residues long.

The chain carries TRBV12-5 and TRBJ1-2; TRBD1 is a possible D gene (5 bases). This CDR3 is built from 17 residues. Looked up from germline, CDR1 is LGHNT and CDR2 is FRNRAP. Trimming left V 5 bases short and J 8 bases short, with 27 bases between. The CDR3 coding sequence is TGTGCTAGTGGTGTTACCTATTTGCAGGGAAAGATCTACGGCTACACCTTC. The encoded protein is CASGVTYLQGKIYGYTF.

This clonotype has a count of ten or more. This rearrangement joins TRBV18 to TRBJ2-7; D perhaps matches TRBD1 (6 bases). This CDR3 spans 15 amino acids. The ends were cut back, 2 bases at V and 3 bases at J, with 14 bases in the middle. Germline values: CDR1 KGHSH, CDR2 LQKENI. The CDR3 nucleotides read TGTGCCAGCTCACCAATAGTAGGGACAAACTACGAGCAGTACTTC. Amino acids: CASSPIVGTNYEQYF.

This clonotype came up many times. In DNA form, the CDR3 reads TGCAGTGCTGGTGGACAGATGTTCTCCTACGAGCAGTACTTC. Translated, it gives CSAGGQMFSYEQYF. This chain connects TRBV20-1 to TRBJ2-7; maybe TRBD1 (6 bases). V lost 5 bases and J lost 0, with 14 bases in between. The CDR3 loop spans 14 amino acids. CDR1 and CDR2 from the germline V gene are DFQATT and SNEGSKA (reference sequence).